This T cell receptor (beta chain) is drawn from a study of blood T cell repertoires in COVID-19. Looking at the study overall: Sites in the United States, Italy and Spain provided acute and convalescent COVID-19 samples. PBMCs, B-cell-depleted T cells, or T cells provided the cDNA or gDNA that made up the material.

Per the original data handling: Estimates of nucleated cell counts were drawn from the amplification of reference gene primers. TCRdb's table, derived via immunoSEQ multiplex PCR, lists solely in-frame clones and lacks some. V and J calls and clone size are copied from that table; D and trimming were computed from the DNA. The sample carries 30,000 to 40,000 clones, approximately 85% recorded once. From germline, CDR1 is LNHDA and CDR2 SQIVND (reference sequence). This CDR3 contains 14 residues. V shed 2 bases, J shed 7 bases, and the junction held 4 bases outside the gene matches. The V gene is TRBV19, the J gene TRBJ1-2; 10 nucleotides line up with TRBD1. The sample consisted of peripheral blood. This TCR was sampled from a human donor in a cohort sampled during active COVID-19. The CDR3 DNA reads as TGTGCCAGTAGTATAAACCGGGACAGGGGTGGCTACACCTTC. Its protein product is CASSINRDRGGYTF.